These T cell receptor beta chains were read from a single sample in a study of T-cell reconstitution after alpha-beta-depleted transplantation in children. TCRdb called the PCR reads again in MiXCR, with one record for every CDR3 protein. The repertoire holds about 140,000 distinct CDR3 sequences, with around 8.5% as singletons. The sequencing here drew on PBMCs, mostly from graft donor cells, taken 180 days after TCRalphabeta/CD19-depleted stem cell transplant. The source of these receptors is a female patient between 2 and 10 years old who had a stem cell transplant for congenital amegakaryocytic thrombocytopenia, so the T cells may come from the graft donor. CDR3s leave out the opening cysteine and the closing phenylalanine or tryptophan.

j_call | v_call | cdr3_aa
TRBJ2-5 | TRBV4-3 | ASSQDKGIWETQY
TRBJ2-4 | TRBV28 | ASLRGQGNIQY
TRBJ2-2 | TRBV7-7 | ASSLGLSPLNTGELF
TRBJ2-3 | TRBV28 | ASSFLTSGSEDTQY
TRBJ2-1 | TRBV20-1 | SAIEQENEQF
TRBJ1-2 | TRBV18 | ASSPTLSGHTNYGYT
TRBJ1-2 | TRBV20-1 | SARAAGRYGYT
TRBJ2-1 | TRBV5-1 | ASSLTTPGLAHNEQF
TRBJ1-5 | TRBV12-3/TRBV12-4 | ASSLGPNRNQPQH
TRBJ2-2 | TRBV6-2/TRBV6-3 | ASSYRTSAITGELF
TRBJ2-1 | TRBV7-3 | ASSLSLGGNEQF
TRBJ2-7 | TRBV9 | ASSLREGPYEQY
TRBJ2-5 | TRBV20-1 | SARDAGGWQETQY
TRBJ1-5 | TRBV19 | ASSIRLPHSNQPQH
TRBJ2-2 | TRBV21-1 | ASSTRQGTDLGENTGELF
TRBJ2-7 | TRBV7-8 | ASSSLGSYEQY
TRBJ1-2 | TRBV12-3/TRBV12-4 | ASSRTGRYGYT
TRBJ2-3 | TRBV7-2 | ASSHRTSSGDTQY
TRBJ1-3 | TRBV10-3 | AIRDGNSGNTIY
TRBJ1-1 | TRBV9 | ASSVGTLNTEAF
TRBJ1-6 | TRBV5-1 | ASSLSAGLYNSPLH
TRBJ2-5 | TRBV5-6 | ASSWRGGSGRRETQY
TRBJ1-1 | TRBV7-9 | ASSLDGVTEAF
TRBJ2-7 | TRBV7-9 | ASSLQGVEQY
TRBJ2-7 | TRBV7-9 | ASSLALWGKRY
TRBJ2-3 | TRBV20-1 | SARYRRSTDTQY